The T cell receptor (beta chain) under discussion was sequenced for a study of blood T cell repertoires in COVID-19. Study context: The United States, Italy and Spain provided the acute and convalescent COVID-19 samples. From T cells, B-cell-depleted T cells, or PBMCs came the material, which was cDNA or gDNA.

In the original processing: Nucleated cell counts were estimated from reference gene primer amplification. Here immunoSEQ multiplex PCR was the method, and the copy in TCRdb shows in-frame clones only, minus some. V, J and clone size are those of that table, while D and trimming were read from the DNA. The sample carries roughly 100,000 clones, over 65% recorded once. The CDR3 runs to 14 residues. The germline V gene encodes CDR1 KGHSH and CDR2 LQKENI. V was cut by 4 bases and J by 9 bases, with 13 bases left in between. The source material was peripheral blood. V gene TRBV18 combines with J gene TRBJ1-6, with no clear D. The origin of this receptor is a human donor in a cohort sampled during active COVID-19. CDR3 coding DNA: TGTGCCAGCTCACAAAATACGGGGAGTTCACCCCTCCACTTT. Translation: CASSQNTGSSPLHF.